This T cell receptor (beta chain) was retrieved from a study of cytotoxic CD8 clonotypes in ibrutinib-treated CLL. Trimming cost V 0 bases and J 6 bases; bases outside gene matches: 9. Germline-derived CDR1 and CDR2 are LNHNV and YYDKDF (reference sequence). This CDR3 is 16 amino acids long. Notes on the study in general: Rare overall, public clonotypes shrank or held steady under therapy.

Notes on this clone: The antigen is undetermined.

Sequencing was performed with immunoSEQ multiplex PCR; in TCRdb, only in-frame clones are kept and a portion is missing. This sample yields tens of thousands of clones, of which over 80% are seen a single time; around 21% belongs to the top ten. This receptor was taken from a human donor with chronic lymphocytic leukemia. The source material was PBMCs, sampled after 24 months of ibrutinib treatment. This chain links TRBV15 with TRBJ2-3; the match to TRBD2 covers 7 bases. Here the CDR3 DNA reads TGTGCCACCAGCAGAGATCCTAGCGGCCGTTTGGATACGCAGTATTTT. It specifies CATSRDPSGRLDTQYF.